The 11 T cell receptor beta chains presented below share a single source sample, sequenced in a study of tumor-infiltrating lymphocytes in primary liver carcinoma. Making TCR beta cDNA involved roughly 0.55 ug total RNA and a constant-region primer. The TCR beta library was amplified through three nested multiplex PCR rounds in a modified ARM-PCR procedure. Both of the initial two PCR rounds ran for about 9 cycles and employed TRBV1-TRBV30 forward primers alongside a C-beta reverse primer. TCRdb re-called the multiplex PCR reads with MiXCR, one entry per CDR3 protein. The sample yields approximately 30,000 distinct CDR3 sequences, over 60% seen once. Co-extraction yielded RNA and DNA from approximately 20-30 mg of unsorted bulk tissue. The sample comprised liver tumor tissue from sampling region 5. Subset indicated: tumor region T5, tumor centre. All receptors derive from a man in his forties with primary liver carcinoma and hepatitis B virus infection.

Concerning this clonotype itself: A junction end diverges from the germline sequence, so it may reflect a read error. This chain joins TRBV11-2 and TRBJ2-7; TRBD2 agrees at 7 bases. Germline V gives CDR1 SGHAT, CDR2 FQNNGV. The CDR3 runs to 15 residues. CDR3 coding DNA: TGTACCAGCGGCTTAACTTTCACGGGAGGAGACGAGCAATACTTC. Amino acids: CTSGLTFTGGDEQYF. Looking up the rest from reference TRBV11-2 and TRBJ2-7 gives the full variable domain: EAGVAQSPRYKIIEKRQSVAFWCNPISGHATLYWYQQILGQGPKLLIQFQNNGVVDDSQLPKDRFSAERLKGVDSTLKIQPAKLEDSAVYLCTSGLTFTGGDEQYFGPGTRLTVT.

A single count supports this clonotype. Because it lacks the conserved phenylalanine or tryptophan at the end, this CDR3 is likely a read error. The chain recombines TRBV10-3 with TRBJ2-7, with D tentatively TRBD2 (5 bases). CDR3 length: 15 residues. The germline CDR1 and CDR2 sequences are ENHRY and SYGVKD. The chain's CDR3 is CAINEIRLRTYEQYL. The CDR3 region has the DNA TGTGCCATCAATGAGATCAGGTTAAGGACTTACGAGCAGTACTTA.

This clonotype was counted between two and nine times. The chain joins TRBV11-2 to TRBJ2-1; D remains ambiguous. CDR3 length: 14 residues. From germline, CDR1 is SGHAT and CDR2 FQNNGV. The V and J ends lost 3 bases and 13 bases respectively, with 19 bases between them. CDR3 nucleotide sequence: TGTGCCAGCAGCTTTTACGGGCTAGTTAGTGATCAGTTCTTC. Translation: CASSFYGLVSDQFF.

Remarks on this clonotype: Just one base apart from a much larger clone, this may be a read error. This chain links TRBV6-5 with TRBJ1-1, with D tentatively TRBD1 (5 bases). The CDR3 covers 15 residues. CDR1 and CDR2 (germline): MNHEY, SVGAGI. DNA for the CDR3: TGTGCCAGCAGTTACTCGTGGGCAGGGAGCACTGAAGCTTCCTTT. Amino acid sequence: CASSYSWAGSTEASF.

On this clonotype itself: The junction does not match germline at one end; this may be a read error. The chain carries TRBV6-5 and TRBJ2-3; maybe TRBD1 (6 bases). This CDR3 spans 16 amino acids. The germline CDR1 and CDR2 sequences are MNHEY and SVGAGI. CDR3 in amino acids: CASSKRGGQHTDTRYF. CDR3 nucleotides: TGTGCCAGCAGTAAAAGAGGGGGACAACACACAGATACGCGGTATTTT.

A remark on this clonotype: Its ends do not fully match the called genes, so a read error is possible. The chain employs TRBV11-2 and TRBJ2-7, with 8 bases that match TRBD1. Germline lookup yields CDR1 SGHAT and CDR2 FQNNGV. The CDR3 is 15 residues long. The CDR3 spells CTSSFVAGGQYEQYF. The CDR3 DNA is TGTACCAGCAGCTTCGTGGCAGGGGGCCAGTACGAACAGTACTTC.

The CDR3 bases are TGTGCCAGCAGGGAATGCTGGAGCTCCTACAATGAGCAGTTCTTC. It encodes CASRECWSSYNEQFF. The chain is built from TRBV6-5 and TRBJ2-1; D unresolved. CDR1 MNHEY and CDR2 SVGAGI come from the germline V gene. V was clipped by 6 bases and J by 0 bases, with 12 bases between them. This CDR3 comprises 15 residues.

Only a few counts were recorded for this clonotype. The CDR3 coding sequence is TGTGCCAGCAGACGGACGACAGGACACTACGAGCAGTACTTC. Protein sequence: CASRRTTGHYEQYF. The V and J genes are TRBV27 and TRBJ2-7, with a tentative D call TRBD1 (6 bases). The V end was cut by 6 bases, the J end by 3 bases, with 15 bases between. The CDR3 length is 14 residues. The V gene's germline CDR1 is MNHEY and CDR2 SMNVEV (reference sequence).

Points on this clonotype: The junction differs from germline at one of its ends, possibly a read error. This chain uses TRBV2 with TRBJ2-7; D tentatively reads TRBD1 or TRBD2 (6 bases each). From germline, CDR1 is SNHLY and CDR2 FYNNEI. This CDR3 comprises 15 residues. The CDR3 here is CANSLHRGPRGDQYF. In nucleotides, the CDR3 is TGTGCCAACAGTCTTCATCGGGGTCCTAGGGGGGACCAGTACTTC. The entire variable domain, with the rest obtained from reference TRBV2 and TRBJ2-7, is as follows: EPEVTQTPSHQVTQMGQEVILRCVPISNHLYFYWYRQILGQKVEFLVSFYNNEISEKSEIFDDQFSVERPDGSNFTLKIRSTKLEDSAMYFCANSLHRGPRGDQYFGPGTRLTVT.

In the case of this clonotype: One end of the junction does not line up with germline, which may come from a read error. The gene calls are TRBV28 and TRBJ1-5; D perhaps matches TRBD1 (5 bases). The CDR3 length is 14 residues. CDR1 is MDHEN and CDR2 is SYDVKM in the germline V gene. CDR3: CASRKGEVDQLQHF. CDR3 sequence (DNA): TGTGCCAGCAGAAAAGGGGAAGTCGATCAGCTCCAGCATTTT.

This clonotype was observed a single time. The germline gene is not matched at one end of the junction; a read error may be the cause. This chain links TRBV12-3 or TRBV12-4 with TRBJ2-7; 7 nucleotides align to TRBD2. CDR3 length: 14 amino acids. This CDR3 reads CVSSLAEENYEQYF. The CDR3 coding sequence is TGTGTCAGCAGTCTAGCGGAAGAGAACTACGAGCAGTACTTC.